This TCR beta chain originates from a study of CXCR3-negative and CXCR3-positive naive CD8 T cells. In preparing the TRB cDNA libraries, 5' RACE with UMI labels was used. Following a re-call of the 5' RACE reads, TCRdb has one entry per CDR3 protein and lacks DNA. In total, the table holds tens of thousands of distinct CDR3 sequences. In the case of this clonotype: Its antigen remains unidentified.

Points from the study as a whole: Researchers report that CXCR3-positive naive cells carry more hydrophobic TRB CDR3s than CXCR3-negative naive cells.

Sequencing input: naive CXCR3+ CD8+ T cells from blood. The subset: CD45RO-CCR7+CD27+CD95- naive CD8+ T cells expressing CXCR3 (TNR3+). The TCR originated in a human donor in good health. Some clones in this sample may be carry-over from other donors' samples.

The CDR3 here is CASSTSGEQFF. This rearrangement joins TRBV19 to TRBJ2-1. Germline lookup yields CDR1 LNHDA and CDR2 SQIVND (reference sequence). CDR3 length equals 11 residues.